These T cell receptor beta chains were read from a single sample in a study of blood T cells in healthy people across ages. TCRdb reanalysed the 5' RACE reads using MiXCR and keeps one entry per CDR3 protein. The sample lists hundreds of thousands of distinct CDR3 sequences, roughly half occurring once. Source material: blood. Receptor source: a woman of 80 years or more in good health. The CDR3 runs from the conserved cysteine through the conserved F or W. A D gene is named only where the DNA matches it firmly. Clone size appears in some rows only: once, few, many, or a class for an expanded clone.

v_gene: TRBV5-1; len: 16; j_gene: TRBJ2-2; d_gene: .; abundance: .; CDR3aa: CASNPRESANTGELFF; CDR3nt: TGCGCCAGCAACCCCCGGGAGTCCGCGAACACCGGGGAGCTGTTTTTT
v_gene: TRBV24-1; len: 14; j_gene: TRBJ1-5; d_gene: .; abundance: few; CDR3aa: CATSPGAFNQPQHF; CDR3nt: TGTGCCACCAGTCCGGGGGCTTTCAATCAGCCCCAGCATTTT
v_gene: TRBV5-1; len: 14; j_gene: TRBJ2-3; d_gene: .; abundance: once; CDR3aa: CASSLGEPTDTQYF; CDR3nt: TGCGCCAGCAGCTTGGGGGAGCCAACAGATACGCAGTATTTT
v_gene: TRBV27; len: 16; j_gene: TRBJ2-1; d_gene: TRBD2; abundance: once; CDR3aa: CASSYPGGYVVDEQFF; CDR3nt: TGTGCCAGCAGTTATCCGGGAGGATATGTGGTCGATGAGCAGTTCTTC
v_gene: TRBV7-8; len: 17; j_gene: TRBJ1-5; d_gene: TRBD1; abundance: .; CDR3aa: CASSFRGQGARNQPQHF; CDR3nt: TGTGCCAGCAGCTTTAGGGGACAGGGGGCGCGCAATCAGCCCCAGCATTTT
v_gene: TRBV20-1; len: 13; j_gene: TRBJ1-5; d_gene: .; abundance: few; CDR3aa: CSATGLSNQPQHF; CDR3nt: TGCAGTGCTACGGGGTTGAGCAATCAGCCCCAGCATTTT
v_gene: TRBV7-9; len: 13; j_gene: TRBJ1-1; d_gene: .; abundance: many; CDR3aa: CASRDRWNTEAFF; CDR3nt: TGTGCCAGCAGGGACCGGTGGAACACTGAAGCTTTCTTT
v_gene: TRBV12-3/TRBV12-4; len: 13; j_gene: TRBJ2-3; d_gene: .; abundance: many; CDR3aa: CASRPNGADTQYF; CDR3nt: TGTGCCAGCAGACCGAACGGGGCAGATACGCAGTATTTT
v_gene: TRBV12-3/TRBV12-4; len: 14; j_gene: TRBJ1-1; d_gene: .; abundance: .; CDR3aa: CASSPPRGNTEAFF; CDR3nt: TGTGCCAGCAGTCCCCCTCGGGGGAACACTGAAGCTTTCTTT
v_gene: TRBV1; len: 13; j_gene: TRBJ1-1; d_gene: .; abundance: .; CDR3aa: CTSSQRIAGKAFF; CDR3nt: TGCACCAGCAGCCAACGAATTGCAGGGAAAGCTTTCTTT
v_gene: TRBV7-8; len: 15; j_gene: TRBJ1-5; d_gene: .; abundance: many; CDR3aa: CASSLQESSNQPQHF; CDR3nt: TGTGCCAGCAGCCTACAAGAGAGTAGCAATCAGCCCCAGCATTTT